The 20 T cell receptor beta chains below all came from one sample that was sequenced in a study of CD4 and CD8 cells across lung adenocarcinoma regions. TCRdb reprocessed the PCR reads with MiXCR, giving one entry per CDR3 protein. The sample includes roughly 25,000 distinct CDR3 sequences, 53% of them seen just once. The sequenced material came from CD8+ T cells from the center of a lung tumor. The receptor set was obtained from a male donor with lung adenocarcinoma. The CD4 and CD8 labels of this study may be unreliable.

This clonotype is medium-sized (0.01 to 0.1%) within its sample. This rearrangement joins TRBV6-1 to TRBJ1-1, with a weak D call TRBD1 (5 bases). V lost 0 bases, J lost 1 base, and 6 bases lay in between. The CDR3 is 14 residues long. Germline loops: CDR1 MNHNS, CDR2 SASEGT. The CDR3 bases are TGTGCCAGCAGTGAAGCGGGGGGGAACACTGAAGCTTTCTTT. The encoded protein is CASSEAGGNTEAFF.

This clonotype was observed many times. V gene TRBV6-1 combines with J gene TRBJ2-3, with D perhaps matching TRBD1 or TRBD2 (6 bases each). Looked up from germline, CDR1 is MNHNS and CDR2 is SASEGT. This CDR3 is 16 amino acids long. The ends were cut back, 0 bases at V and 9 bases at J, with 19 bases in the middle. Here the CDR3 DNA reads TGTGCCAGCAGTGAAGCCGGGCCGGGGGCCGGGGACACGCAGTATTTT. This sequence encodes CASSEAGPGAGDTQYF.

This clonotype has just a few counts. V usage is TRBV12-3 or TRBV12-4 and J usage is TRBJ2-6, with D maybe TRBD2 (5 bases). The CDR3 has 15 amino acids. Trimming took 3 bases from V and 0 from J, leaving 6 bases between them. CDR3 coding DNA: TGTGCCAGCAGTTTTCGGGGCTCTGGGGCCAACGTCCTGACTTTC. It translates to CASSFRGSGANVLTF.

This clonotype has a count of ten or more. CDR3 residues: CASTTGGLYNSPLHF. The CDR3 DNA is TGTGCCAGCACCACAGGGGGGCTATATAATTCACCCCTCCACTTT. V is TRBV6-1 and J is TRBJ1-6, with TRBD1 matching 8 bases. Germline-derived CDR1 and CDR2 are MNHNS and SASEGT. After removal of 7 bases from V and 4 bases from J, the junction contained 6 bases not matched to a gene. The CDR3 has 15 residues.

This clonotype was found many times. The chain links TRBV4-1 to TRBJ2-3, with 8 bases aligning to TRBD2. The CDR3 covers 15 residues. The germline V gene encodes CDR1 MGHRA and CDR2 YSYEKL. V shed 0 bases and J 3 bases; nucleotides not matched to a gene: 2. Here the CDR3 DNA reads TGCGCCAGCAGCCAAGACGGGGGGGGTACAGATACGCAGTATTTT. It is translated as CASSQDGGGTDTQYF.

Concerning this clonotype itself: One junction end disagrees with the germline gene, perhaps due to a read error. The V call is TRBV10-1, the J call TRBJ2-5; tentatively, D is TRBD1 (6 bases). CDR3 length equals 14 residues. Germline lookup yields CDR1 WNHNN and CDR2 SYGVQD (reference sequence). The CDR3 is CAGIGGHDPETQYF. CDR3 in DNA: TGCGCGGGCATTGGGGGACATGACCCAGAGACGCAGTACTTC.

The CDR3 is CASGTTGGTQFF. The CDR3 DNA follows: TGCGCCAGCGGGACTACCGGGGGGACCCAGTTCTTC. This sequence joins TRBV10-2 and TRBJ2-5; 7 nucleotides line up with TRBD2. The J call is uncertain, as TRBJ2-1 better fits the DNA end. The CDR3 spans 12 residues. Per the germline V gene, CDR1 is WSHSY and CDR2 is SAAADI.

This sequence joins TRBV30 and TRBJ2-5; TRBD2 matches 13 bases. CDR3 size: 14 residues. Germline CDR1 GTSNPN, CDR2 SVGIG (reference sequence). J gave up 5 bases and V 5 bases, and 5 bases lay outside the gene matches. CDR3 nucleotide sequence: TGTGCCTGGGGACTAGCGGGAGTCGGGGAGACCCAGTACTTC. Translating gives CAWGLAGVGETQYF.

This clonotype was observed at least ten times. This chain links TRBV15 with TRBJ2-5; 9 positions match TRBD1. There are 15 residues in the CDR3. The J segment lost 5 bases and the V segment lost 9 bases, leaving 13 bases of the junction unmatched. CDR1 and CDR2 (germline): LNHNV, YYDKDF (reference sequence). The DNA of the CDR3 is TGTGCCACTAAGACAGGGGGAAGCCGGTCGGAGACCCAGTACTTC. Protein: CATKTGGSRSETQYF.

By its share, this clonotype is medium-sized (0.01 to 0.1%). The chain has TRBV24-1 and TRBJ2-2, with TRBD1 identical over 10 bases. The CDR3 consists of 16 residues. Germline V gene lookup returns CDR1 KGHDR and CDR2 SFDVKD. Trimming cost V 0 bases and J 5 bases; bases outside gene matches: 2. The CDR3 loop is CATSDLRQGATGELFF. The CDR3 coding sequence is TGTGCCACCAGTGATTTGCGACAGGGGGCAACCGGGGAGCTGTTTTTT.

This clonotype was counted a few times. This chain uses TRBV11-2 with TRBJ1-5; D may be TRBD1 (5 bases). The CDR3 is made up of 13 amino acids. The V end was cut by 0 bases, the J end by 10 bases, with 10 bases between. Germline loops: CDR1 SGHAT, CDR2 FQNNGV. CDR3 sequence (DNA): TGTGCCAGCAGCTTAGAGCAGGGAGGTCCCCAGCATTTT. The encoded protein is CASSLEQGGPQHF.

The rearrangement joins TRBV6-5 to TRBJ1-3; a possible D gene is TRBD1 (6 bases). The CDR3 runs 15 residues. V gave up 0 bases and J gave up 9 bases, with 15 bases separating them. Germline CDR1 reads MNHEY; CDR2 reads SVGAGI. CDR3 DNA: TGTGCCAGCAGTTACTCGCGACAGGCGGGGGGCACCATATATTTT. Encoded protein: CASSYSRQAGGTIYF.

This clonotype was counted ten times or more. This rearrangement joins TRBV30 to TRBJ1-6; 7 nucleotides line up with TRBD1. The CDR3 is 14 amino acids. CDR1 GTSNPN and CDR2 SVGIG come from the germline V gene (reference sequence). Unmatched junction bases numbered 10, after V lost 3 bases and J lost 11 bases. The CDR3 DNA follows: TGTGCCTGGAGCAGGGGGGGGGCGTTTACACCCCTCCACTTT. It encodes CAWSRGGAFTPLHF.

Worth noting for this clonotype: At one of its ends the junction is not consistent with the germline gene, which may arise from a read error. J is TRBJ2-2 and V is TRBV6-1, with 9 bases fitting TRBD2. Germline CDR1 and CDR2: MNHNS and SASEGT. This CDR3 comprises 15 residues. The CDR3 bases are TGTGCCAGCAGTGACCTAGCGGGACGCACCGGGGCGCTGTATTTT. Amino acids: CASSDLAGRTGALYF.

In regard to this clonotype: One junction end does not reproduce the germline sequence, and a read error may be involved. V usage is TRBV4-1 and J usage is TRBJ2-3; 7 nucleotides agree with TRBD2. Germline V gene sequence: CDR1 MGHRA, CDR2 YSYEKL. This CDR3 comprises 16 residues. The CDR3 nucleotides read TGCGCCAGCAGCGAGGATGGGGGGGGTAGCACAGATACGCAGTATTTC. Its protein is CASSEDGGGSTDTQYF.

The chain employs TRBV3-1 and TRBJ2-5; D not resolved. The CDR3 spans 13 residues. The germline CDR1 and CDR2 sequences are LGHDT and YNNKEL (reference sequence). V was clipped by 0 bases and J by 3 bases, with 5 bases between them. In nucleotides, the CDR3 is TGTGCCAGCAGCCAAGATAGGAAAGAGACCCAGTACTTC. Translated: CASSQDRKETQYF.

CDR3 sequence reads: CASSGEPPDRDYGYTF. The CDR3 DNA follows: TGTGCCAGCAGTGGAGAACCCCCGGACAGGGACTATGGCTACACCTTC. The rearrangement links TRBV25-1 to TRBJ1-2; 8 bases are a match to TRBD1. The V segment lost 4 bases and the J segment 3 bases; nucleotides outside the gene matches: 10. Looked up from germline, CDR1 is MGHDK and CDR2 is SYGVNS. This CDR3 is 16 amino acids long.

Ten or more counts support this clonotype. V is TRBV5-4 and J is TRBJ2-2; 12 positions match TRBD1. This CDR3 is built from 15 residues. CDR1 SGHNT and CDR2 YYREEE come from the germline V gene (reference sequence). J lost 9 bases, V lost 4 bases, and 7 bases had no gene match. The CDR3 is CASSLPGQGARELFF. The CDR3 DNA is TGTGCCAGCAGCCTACCGGGACAGGGGGCGAGGGAGCTGTTTTTT.

This chain links TRBV15 with TRBJ2-5; a possible D gene is TRBD1 (5 bases). Germline V gives CDR1 LNHNV, CDR2 YYDKDF (reference sequence). The V end lost 0 bases, the J end lost 5 bases, and 7 bases lay between the germline ends. This CDR3 spans 13 amino acids. This CDR3 reads CATSRDKGETQYF. CDR3 sequence (DNA): TGTGCCACCAGCAGAGATAAGGGGGAGACCCAGTACTTC.

The rearrangement links TRBV7-6 to TRBJ2-5, with D tentatively TRBD1 or TRBD2 (6 bases each). The CDR3 totals 17 residues. Germline-derived CDR1 and CDR2 are SGHVS and FNYEAQ. Trimming cost V 3 bases and J 0 bases, with 17 bases left between them. CDR3 in amino acids: CASSLGIGGRDQETQYF. Written as DNA, the CDR3 is TGTGCCAGCAGCTTGGGGATCGGGGGCCGTGACCAAGAGACCCAGTACTTC.